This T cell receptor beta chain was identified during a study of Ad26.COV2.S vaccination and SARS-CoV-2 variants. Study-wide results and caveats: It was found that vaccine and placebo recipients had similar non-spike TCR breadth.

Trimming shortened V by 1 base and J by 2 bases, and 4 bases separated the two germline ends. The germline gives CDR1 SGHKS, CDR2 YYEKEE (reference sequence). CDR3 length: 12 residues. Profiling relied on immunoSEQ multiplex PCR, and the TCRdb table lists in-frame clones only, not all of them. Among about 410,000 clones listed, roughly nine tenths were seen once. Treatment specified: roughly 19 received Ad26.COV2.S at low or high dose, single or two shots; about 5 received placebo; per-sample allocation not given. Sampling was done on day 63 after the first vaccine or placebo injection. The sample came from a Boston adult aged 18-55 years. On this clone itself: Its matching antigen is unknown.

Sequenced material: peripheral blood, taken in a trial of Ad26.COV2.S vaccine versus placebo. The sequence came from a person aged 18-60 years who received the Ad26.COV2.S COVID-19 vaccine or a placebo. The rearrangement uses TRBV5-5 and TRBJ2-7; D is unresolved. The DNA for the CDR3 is TGTGCCAGCAGCTTGTGGACCTACGAGCAGTACTTC. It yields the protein CASSLWTYEQYF.